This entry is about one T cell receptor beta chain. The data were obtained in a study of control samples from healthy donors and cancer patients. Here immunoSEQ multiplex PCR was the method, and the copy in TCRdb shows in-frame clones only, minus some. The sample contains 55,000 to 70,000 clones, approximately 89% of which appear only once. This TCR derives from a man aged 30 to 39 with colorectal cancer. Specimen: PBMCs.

The DNA for the CDR3 is TGTGCCAGCAGCCTAGGGGCTAGCACAGATACGCAGTATTTT. As protein: CASSLGASTDTQYF. This chain joins TRBV27 and TRBJ2-3, with D maybe TRBD1 (5 bases). V shed 6 bases and J shed 0 bases, with 10 bases lying between them. The CDR3 contains 14 residues. Germline CDR1 MNHEY, CDR2 SMNVEV (reference sequence).